This T cell receptor beta chain was profiled in a study of OX40 agonist ivuxolimab in advanced cancers. Study-wide background: Age averaged around 54 years (range roughly 23 to 79), and approximately 80% were male.

Assay used: immunoSEQ multiplex PCR; TCRdb lists only in-frame clones, some missing. The table includes fewer than 50,000 clones, about 87% detected once. Concerning this clone: Its antigen is unidentified.

Study results and caveats: Both blood CD4+ and CD8+ T cells showed clonal growth by week 6 at 0.1 to 3.0 mg/kg. Nonresponders included some who also had low normalized T-cell clonal expansion.

Unmatched junction bases numbered 8, after V lost 5 bases and J lost 6 bases. The CDR3 has 15 residues. CDR1 is SEHNR, CDR2 FQNEAQ, per germline (reference sequence). The chain employs TRBV7-9 and TRBJ1-4, with 8 positions matching TRBD1. The TCR was taken from an adult with an advanced solid tumor such as melanoma, head and neck, liver or kidney cancer. Sequencing used CD4+ or CD8+ T cells sorted from blood, obtained in a trial of the OX40 agonist ivuxolimab. The CDR3 sequence is CASSPWTGMDEKLFF. The CDR3 nucleotides read TGTGCCAGCAGCCCGTGGACAGGGATGGATGAAAAACTGTTTTTT.